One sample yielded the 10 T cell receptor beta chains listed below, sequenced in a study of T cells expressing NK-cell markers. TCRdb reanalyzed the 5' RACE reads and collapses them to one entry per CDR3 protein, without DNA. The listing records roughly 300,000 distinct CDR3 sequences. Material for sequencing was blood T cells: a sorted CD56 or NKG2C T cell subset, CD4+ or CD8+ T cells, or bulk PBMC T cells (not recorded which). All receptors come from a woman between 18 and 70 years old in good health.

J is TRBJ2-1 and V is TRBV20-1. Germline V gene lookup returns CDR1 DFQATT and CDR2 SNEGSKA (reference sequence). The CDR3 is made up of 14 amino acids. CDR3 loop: CSARQAMPYNEQFF.

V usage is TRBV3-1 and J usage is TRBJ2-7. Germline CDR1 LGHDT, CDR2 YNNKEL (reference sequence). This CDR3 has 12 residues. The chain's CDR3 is CASSQGEHEQYF.

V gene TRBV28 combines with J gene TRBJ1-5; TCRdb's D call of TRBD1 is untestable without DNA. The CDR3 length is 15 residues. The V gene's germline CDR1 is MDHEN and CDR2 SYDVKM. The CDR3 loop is CASSPGDRGHQPQHF.

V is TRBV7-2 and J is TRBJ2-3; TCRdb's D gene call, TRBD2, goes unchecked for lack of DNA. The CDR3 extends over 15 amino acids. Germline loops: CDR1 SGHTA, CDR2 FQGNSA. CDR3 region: CASSLVALAGDTQYF.

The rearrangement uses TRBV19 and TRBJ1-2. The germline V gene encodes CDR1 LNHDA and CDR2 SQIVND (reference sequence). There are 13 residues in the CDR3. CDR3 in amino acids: CASSMTAHYGYTF. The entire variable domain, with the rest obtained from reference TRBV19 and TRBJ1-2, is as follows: DGGITQSPKYLFRKEGQNVTLSCEQNLNHDAMYWYRQDPGQGLRLIYYSQIVNDFQKGDIAEGYSVSREKKESFPLTVTSAQKNPTAFYLCASSMTAHYGYTFGSGTRLTVV.

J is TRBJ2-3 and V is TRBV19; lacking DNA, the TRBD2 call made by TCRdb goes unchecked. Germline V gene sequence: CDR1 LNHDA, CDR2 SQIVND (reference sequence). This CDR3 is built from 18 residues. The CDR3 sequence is CASSIRREAGRSGNTQYF.

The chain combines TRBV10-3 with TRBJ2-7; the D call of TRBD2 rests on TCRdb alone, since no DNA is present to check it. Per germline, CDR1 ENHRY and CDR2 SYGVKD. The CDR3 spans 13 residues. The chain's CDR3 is CAIRRTSSHEQYF.

This chain's CDR3 is CASSPLGSGNTIYF. This rearrangement joins TRBV7-2 to TRBJ1-3. This CDR3 has 14 residues. Germline V gives CDR1 SGHTA, CDR2 FQGNSA.

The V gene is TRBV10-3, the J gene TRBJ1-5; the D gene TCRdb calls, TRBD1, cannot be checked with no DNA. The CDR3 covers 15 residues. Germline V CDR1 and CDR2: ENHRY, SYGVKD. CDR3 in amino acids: CAISEVQGSNQPQHF.

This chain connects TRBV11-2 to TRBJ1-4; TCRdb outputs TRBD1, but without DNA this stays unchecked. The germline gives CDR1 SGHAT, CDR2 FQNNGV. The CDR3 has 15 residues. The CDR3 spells CASSSMGQQNEKLFF.